This T cell receptor (beta chain) was documented in a study of CD8 T cells in Susac syndrome. Random hexamers served to reverse transcribe roughly 0.45 to 1 ug RNA. TCR beta CDR3 was amplified by immunoSEQ covering 54 Vbeta and 13 Jbeta. A single record per CDR3 protein comes from TCRdb applying MiXCR to the immunoSEQ multiplex PCR reads. The table has fewer than 350,000 distinct CDR3 sequences, 85% seen once; the top ten hold around 0.2%. Sequencing of TCR beta was performed on blood CD8+ and CD4+ T cells. Both CD4+ and CD8+ T cells were negatively isolated, and TEMRA cells underwent FACS enrichment. This CDR3 contains 14 residues. V lost 4 bases and J lost 2; bases outside the gene matches: 5. Germline CDR1 reads LGHDT; CDR2 reads YNNKEL (reference sequence).

The sequence came from a human donor with multiple sclerosis. The sequencing sample was made of CD8+ T cells from PBMCs. The gene calls are TRBV3-1 and TRBJ2-7, with 7 bases that match TRBD1. The CDR3 loop is CASSPDRTTYEQYF. Written as DNA, the CDR3 is TGTGCCAGCAGCCCGGACAGGACAACCTACGAGCAGTACTTC.